The clone carrying this T cell receptor (beta chain) was observed a few times. What it binds is not known. The source of the sample is a study of molecular identifiers for immune sequencing clone quantification. Study findings and constraints: Single-cell amounts of spiked Jurkat TCR RNA were reportedly detectable among approximately 1 million naive cells. Clone sizes could be underestimated for highly expanded clones when identical TCR molecules share a barcode. The study found clones above 20 RNA copies held over 98% of effector molecules and under 1% in naive cells.

Germline V lookup: CDR1 MGHRA, CDR2 YSYEKL. Trimming shortened V by 4 bases and J by 6 bases, and 16 bases separated the two germline ends. CDR3 size: 15 residues. TCRdb passed the PCR reads through MiXCR, listing each CDR3 protein once. The table includes approximately 630,000 distinct CDR3 sequences, 25% detected once. Material for sequencing was naive CD8+ T cells from blood, with Jurkat cell RNA spiked in. This sample's subset: FACS-sorted CD8+CD4-CCR7+CD45RA+ naive T cells. The rearrangement joins TRBV4-1 to TRBJ2-1; a weak D match, TRBD2 (6 bases). This clonotype was obtained from a human donor in good health. Some libraries in this study had Jurkat cell RNA spiked in. The chain's CDR3 is CASSRGTPSSNEQFF. As DNA, the CDR3 is TGCGCCAGCAGCCGAGGGACTCCTTCAAGCAATGAGCAGTTCTTC.